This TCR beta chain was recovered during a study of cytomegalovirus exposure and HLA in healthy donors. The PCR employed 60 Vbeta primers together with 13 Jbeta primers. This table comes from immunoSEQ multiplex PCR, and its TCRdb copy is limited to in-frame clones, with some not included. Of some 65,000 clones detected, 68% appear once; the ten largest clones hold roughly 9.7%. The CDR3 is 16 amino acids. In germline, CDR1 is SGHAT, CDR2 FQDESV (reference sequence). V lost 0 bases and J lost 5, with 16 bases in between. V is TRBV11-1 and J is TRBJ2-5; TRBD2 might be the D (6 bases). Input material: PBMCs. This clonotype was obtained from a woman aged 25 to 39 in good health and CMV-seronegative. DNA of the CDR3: TGTGCCAGCAGCTTAGCGGCAGGGCTGAGCGGGGAGACCCAGTACTTC. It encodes CASSLAAGLSGETQYF.